This T cell receptor (beta chain) was identified in a study of blood T cell repertoires in COVID-19. Study summary: COVID-19 samples collected from the United States, Italy and Spain covered acute and convalescent phases. T cells, B-cell-depleted T cells, or PBMCs provided the cDNA or gDNA that served as material.

The germline gives CDR1 MNHEY, CDR2 SMNVEV (reference sequence). The CDR3 has 12 amino acids. V shed 3 bases and J shed 8 bases, with 5 bases lying between them. Original processing notes: The authors estimated nucleated cell counts from reference gene primer amplification. The table came from immunoSEQ multiplex PCR; TCRdb's copy has only in-frame clones and leaves some out. D and trimming were read from the DNA, whereas the V and J calls and clone size are those reported in that table. The table shows fewer than 150,000 clones, with roughly four fifths occurring only once. V usage is TRBV27 and J usage is TRBJ1-6; D ambiguous. The sample taken for sequencing was peripheral blood. The TCR sequence derives from a human donor in a cohort sampled during active COVID-19. The CDR3 reads CASSFRDSPLHF. Written as DNA, the CDR3 is TGTGCCAGCAGTTTCCGGGATTCACCCCTCCACTTT.